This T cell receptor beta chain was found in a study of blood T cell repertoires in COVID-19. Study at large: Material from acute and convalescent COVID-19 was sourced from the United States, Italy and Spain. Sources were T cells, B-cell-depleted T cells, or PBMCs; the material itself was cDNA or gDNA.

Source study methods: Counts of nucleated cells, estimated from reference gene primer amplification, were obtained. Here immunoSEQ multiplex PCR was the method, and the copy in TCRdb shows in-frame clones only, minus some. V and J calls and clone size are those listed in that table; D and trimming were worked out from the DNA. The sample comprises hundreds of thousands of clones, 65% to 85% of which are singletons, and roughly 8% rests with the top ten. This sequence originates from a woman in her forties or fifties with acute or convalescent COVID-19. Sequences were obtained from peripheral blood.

CDR3 nucleotides: TGCGCCAGCAGCTCTGGGCCAGGGTACGAGCAGTACTTC. This gives the protein CASSSGPGYEQYF. The genes are TRBV5-1 and TRBJ2-7, with TRBD1 as a possible D gene (5 bases). In germline, CDR1 is SGHRS, CDR2 YFSETQ. This CDR3 comprises 13 residues. Trimming took 3 bases from V and 4 from J, leaving 11 bases between them.